The table lists the clone carrying this TCR beta chain with a count of one. The data stem from a study of CD8+CD57+ T cells in acquired aplastic anemia. Genomic DNA served as template for TCR beta VDJ and CDR3 profiling. MiXCR was run by TCRdb on the reads, yielding one entry per CDR3 protein. This table has about 150,000 distinct CDR3 sequences, 45% to 55% appearing once. Those patients picked for sequencing had displayed CD8+CD57+ cell expansion on flow cytometry. Germline lookup yields CDR1 MNHEY and CDR2 SVGAGI. There are 13 residues in the CDR3. V was pared by 4 bases and J by 7 bases, with 13 bases between.

The material sequenced was sorted CD4+, CD8+, or CD8+CD57+ T cells (not recorded which) from PBMCs. This chain uses TRBV6-5 with TRBJ2-5; D unresolved. This receptor was taken from a human donor with aplastic anemia. The DNA for the CDR3 is TGTGCCAGCAGTTTCCTACGAATGGGGACCCAGTACTTC. This translates into CASSFLRMGTQYF.